The present TCR beta chain was sequenced within a study of blood T cells in healthy people across ages. J lost 6 bases, V lost 8 bases, and 7 bases had no gene match. The CDR3 has 14 amino acids. General observations from the study: Bulk PBMC profiling left naive and antigen-experienced comparisons inconclusive.

On this clonotype: Antigen unknown.

Sample-barcoded 5' priming and a J-beta primer mix drove a second PCR of roughly 6 to 12 cycles. CDR3-containing paired-end reads numbered at least 2.5 million in each sample. Each CDR3 protein is one row after TCRdb ran MiXCR on the 5' RACE reads. The sample holds about a million distinct CDR3 sequences, about 48% seen once. The material sequenced was blood. The chain links TRBV12-3 or TRBV12-4 to TRBJ2-5; TRBD2 aligns across 12 bases. The sequence came from a man aged 30-40 years in good health. CDR3 residues: CASGPTSGGQTQYF. The CDR3 bases are TGTGCCAGCGGCCCGACTAGCGGGGGCCAGACCCAGTACTTC.